This TCR beta chain was identified in a study of regulatory T cells in long-lasting Graves disease. Study as a whole: Antithyroid drugs had been taken under 3 months by newly diagnosed Graves' patients. Notes on the study in general: When disease was persistent, TRBV28, TRBJ1-2 and TRBJ2-5 were the favored segments.

Time point meaning: newly diagnosed GD, antithyroid drugs for less than 3 months. The TCR library was made from RNA extracted from PBMCs. This clonotype was found many times. The antigen remains undetermined. With 2 bases removed from V and 6 bases from J, the gap between germline ends came to 17 bases. Germline V gene sequence: CDR1 MDHEN, CDR2 SYDVKM. The CDR3 sequence is 15 residues long. Building of the TCR beta libraries involved iRepertoire HTBI primers and Arm-PCR of CDR3 regions. TCRdb passed the multiplex PCR reads through MiXCR, listing each CDR3 protein once. The data contain 400,000 to 550,000 distinct CDR3 sequences, roughly 17% of them singletons. The sample was also reused in another study, on T cells in Graves' hyperthyroidism and ophthalmopathy. According to that study: For ophthalmopathy, model prediction preceded onset by a median about 6.2 months.

This material consisted of peripheral blood mononuclear cells (PBMCs), taken at new diagnosis, from a patient treated with antithyroid drugs. This TCR was recovered from a woman under 30 with Graves disease. The chain has TRBV28 and TRBJ2-7; D unresolved. The CDR3 DNA sequence: TGTGCCAGCAGTTTAGGTGGTCTAGGAGTCCGCGAGCAGTACTTC. Protein: CASSLGGLGVREQYF.